The present TCR beta chain was sequenced within a study of Ad26.COV2.S vaccination and SARS-CoV-2 variants. The study's findings and limits: There was a possibility that the TCR breadth and depth analyses underestimated total T cell responses.

Sequencing used immunoSEQ multiplex PCR; TCRdb keeps in-frame clones, though not all of them. The table has about 420,000 clones, roughly 88% seen once; the top ten hold 3.6%. In the case of this clone: Its matching antigen is unknown.

V lost 6 bases and J lost 0, with 11 bases in between. This CDR3 is 14 amino acids long. Germline values: CDR1 LNHDA, CDR2 SQIVND (reference sequence). Treatment defined: around 19 received Ad26.COV2.S at low or high dose, single or two shots; roughly 5 received placebo; per-sample allocation not given. Samples analyzed were those drawn on day 63 after the first vaccine or placebo injection. The rearrangement links TRBV19 to TRBJ1-1; possibly TRBD1 for D (6 bases). This clonotype originated in a person between 18 and 65 years old who received the Ad26.COV2.S COVID-19 vaccine or a placebo. This specimen was peripheral blood, taken in a trial of Ad26.COV2.S vaccine versus placebo. The CDR3 sequence: CASRYQGMNTEAFF. In nucleotides, the CDR3 is TGTGCCAGTAGATACCAGGGGATGAACACTGAAGCTTTCTTT.